This T cell receptor (beta chain) was profiled in a study of T-cell reconstitution after alpha-beta-depleted transplantation in children. At least ten counts were recorded for this clonotype. Its antigen remains unidentified. Unique molecular identifiers were incorporated when the TCRbeta library was constructed. TCRdb passed the PCR reads through MiXCR, listing each CDR3 protein once. The top ten clones hold over 2% of a sample with a few hundred thousand distinct CDR3 sequences, 13% of them seen once. Germline assignment: CDR1 SEHNR and CDR2 FQNEAQ (reference sequence). The CDR3 is 15 residues long. Deletions cut 1 base from V and 1 base from J, with 8 bases between. Study-level results: One year after transplant, T-cell counts and diversity came mostly from newly produced T cells. Reportedly, alpha-beta T cells present about two months post-transplant originated from several hundred expanded clones of graft origin. Some patients owed their high day-60 TCRbeta diversity to surviving recipient T cells and thymic progenitors.

The chain is built from TRBV7-9 and TRBJ2-1; D possibly corresponds to TRBD2 (6 bases). Here the sequenced sample was PBMCs, mostly from graft donor cells, taken 360 days after TCRalphabeta/CD19-depleted stem cell transplant. The receptor comes from a male patient younger than 18 who had a stem cell transplant for acute myeloid leukemia, so the T cells may come from the graft donor. CDR3 DNA sequence: TGTGCCAGCAGCTTAGTAGCGGAATCCTACAATGAGCAGTTCTTC. It codes for CASSLVAESYNEQFF.